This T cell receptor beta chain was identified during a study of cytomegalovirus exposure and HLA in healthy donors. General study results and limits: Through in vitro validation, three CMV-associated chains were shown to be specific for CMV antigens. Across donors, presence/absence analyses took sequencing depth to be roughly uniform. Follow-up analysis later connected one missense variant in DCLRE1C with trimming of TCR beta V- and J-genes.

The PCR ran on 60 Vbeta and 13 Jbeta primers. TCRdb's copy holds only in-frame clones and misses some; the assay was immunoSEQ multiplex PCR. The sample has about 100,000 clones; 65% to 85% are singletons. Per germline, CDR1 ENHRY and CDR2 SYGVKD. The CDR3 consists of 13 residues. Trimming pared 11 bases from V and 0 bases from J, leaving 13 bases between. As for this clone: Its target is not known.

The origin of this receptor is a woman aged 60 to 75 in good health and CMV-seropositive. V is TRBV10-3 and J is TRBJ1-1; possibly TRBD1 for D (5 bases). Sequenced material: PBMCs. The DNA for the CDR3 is TGTGCCGGCGCAGGGCACATGAACACTGAAGCTTTCTTT. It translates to CAGAGHMNTEAFF.